This T cell receptor beta chain was found in a study of blood T cells in healthy people across ages. The V and J ends lost 5 bases and 5 bases, in that order; junction bases with no gene match: 9. The CDR3 totals 15 residues. CDR1 is GTSNPN and CDR2 is SVGIG in the germline V gene (reference sequence). Samples each yielded at least 6 micrograms of total RNA. A second PCR, run for about 6 to 11 cycles, used a sample-barcoded 5' primer plus a J-beta primer mix. TCRdb re-called the 5' RACE reads with MiXCR, one entry per CDR3 protein. The table shows some 1,500,000 distinct CDR3 sequences, with 35% to 45% occurring only once.

The clonotype was recovered from a woman younger than 35 in good health. The rearrangement uses TRBV30 and TRBJ2-1, with 10 bases fitting TRBD2. The sequenced sample was blood. The CDR3 loop reads CAWCLGTSENNEQFF. The CDR3 DNA reads TGTGCCTGGTGCCTCGGGACTAGCGAAAACAATGAGCAGTTCTTC.